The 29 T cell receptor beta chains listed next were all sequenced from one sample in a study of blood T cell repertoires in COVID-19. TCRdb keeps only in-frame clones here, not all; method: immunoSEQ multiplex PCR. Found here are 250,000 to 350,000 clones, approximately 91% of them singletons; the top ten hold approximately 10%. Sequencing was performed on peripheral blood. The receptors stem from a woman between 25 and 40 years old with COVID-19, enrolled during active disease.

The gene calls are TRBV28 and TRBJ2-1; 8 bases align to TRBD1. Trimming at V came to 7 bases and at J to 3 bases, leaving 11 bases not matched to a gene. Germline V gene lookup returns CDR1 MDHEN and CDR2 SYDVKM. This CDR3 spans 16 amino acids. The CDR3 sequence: CASIARSGTGYNEQFF. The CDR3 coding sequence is TGTGCCAGCATCGCACGGTCCGGGACAGGCTACAATGAGCAGTTCTTC. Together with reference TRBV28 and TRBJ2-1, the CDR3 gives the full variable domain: DVKVTQSSRYLVKRTGEKVFLECVQDMDHENMFWYRQDPGLGLRLIYFSYDVKMKEKGDIPEGYSVSREKKERFSLILESASTNQTSMYLCASIARSGTGYNEQFFGPGTRLTVL.

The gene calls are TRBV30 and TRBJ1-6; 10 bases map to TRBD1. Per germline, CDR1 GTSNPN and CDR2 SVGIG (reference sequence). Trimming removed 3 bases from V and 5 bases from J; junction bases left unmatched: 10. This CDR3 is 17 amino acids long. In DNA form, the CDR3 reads TGTGCCTGGAGGGCAGCCCCCGGACAGGGGGATAATTCACCCCTCCACTTT. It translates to CAWRAAPGQGDNSPLHF.

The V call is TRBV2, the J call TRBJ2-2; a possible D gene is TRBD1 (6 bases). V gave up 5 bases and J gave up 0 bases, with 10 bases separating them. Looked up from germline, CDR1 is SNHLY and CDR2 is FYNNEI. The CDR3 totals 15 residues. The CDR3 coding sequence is TGTGCCAGCAGTCCCAGGGGATCGAACACCGGGGAGCTGTTTTTT. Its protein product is CASSPRGSNTGELFF. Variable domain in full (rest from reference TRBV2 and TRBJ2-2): EPEVTQTPSHQVTQMGQEVILRCVPISNHLYFYWYRQILGQKVEFLVSFYNNEISEKSEIFDDQFSVERPDGSNFTLKIRSTKLEDSAMYFCASSPRGSNTGELFFGEGSRLTVL.

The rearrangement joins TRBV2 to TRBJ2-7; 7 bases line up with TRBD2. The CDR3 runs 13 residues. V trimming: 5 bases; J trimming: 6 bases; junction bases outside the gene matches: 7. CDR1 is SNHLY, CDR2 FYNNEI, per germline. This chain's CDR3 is CASSLGGIPEQYF. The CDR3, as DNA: TGTGCCAGCAGTTTGGGAGGGATCCCCGAGCAGTACTTC.

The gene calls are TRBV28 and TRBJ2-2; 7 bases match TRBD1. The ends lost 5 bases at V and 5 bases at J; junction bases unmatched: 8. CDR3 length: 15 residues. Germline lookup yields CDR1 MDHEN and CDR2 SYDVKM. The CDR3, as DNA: TGTGCCAGCAGTCCGGGGACAGAGCGAACCGGGGAGCTGTTTTTT. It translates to CASSPGTERTGELFF.

The DNA for the CDR3 is TGTGCCAGCAGTTTGCGGTTGTCCCAGGGGAGCACTGAAGCTTTCTTT. Its protein is CASSLRLSQGSTEAFF. The rearrangement links TRBV28 to TRBJ1-1; D may be TRBD1 (6 bases). V lost 3 bases to trimming and J lost 4 bases, with 18 bases between them. The CDR3 length is 16 residues. Germline CDR1 reads MDHEN; CDR2 reads SYDVKM.

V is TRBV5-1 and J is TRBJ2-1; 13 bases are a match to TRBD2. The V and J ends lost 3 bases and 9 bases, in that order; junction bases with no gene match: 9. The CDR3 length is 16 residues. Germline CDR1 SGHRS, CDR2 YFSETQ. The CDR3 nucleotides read TGCGCCAGCAGCTACGGACTAGCGGGAGCGGGGGTTGAGCAGTTCTTC. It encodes CASSYGLAGAGVEQFF. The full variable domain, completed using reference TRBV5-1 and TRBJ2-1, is KAGVTQTPRYLIKTRGQQVTLSCSPISGHRSVSWYQQTPGQGLQFLFEYFSETQRNKGNFPGRFSGRQFSNSRSEMNVSTLELGDSALYLCASSYGLAGAGVEQFFGPGTRLTVL.

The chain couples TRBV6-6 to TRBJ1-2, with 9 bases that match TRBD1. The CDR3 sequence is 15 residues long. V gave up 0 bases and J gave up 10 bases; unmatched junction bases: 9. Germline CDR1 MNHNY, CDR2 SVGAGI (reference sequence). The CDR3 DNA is TGTGCCAGCAGTTACTCGATCCGGACAGGGGATGACTACACCTTC. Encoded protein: CASSYSIRTGDDYTF.

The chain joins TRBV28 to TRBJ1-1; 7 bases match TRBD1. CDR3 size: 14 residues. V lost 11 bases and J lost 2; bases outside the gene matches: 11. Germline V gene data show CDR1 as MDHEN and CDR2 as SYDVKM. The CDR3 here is CAAGGRGSNTEAFF. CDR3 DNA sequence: TGTGCCGCAGGCGGCAGGGGGTCTAACACTGAAGCTTTCTTT.

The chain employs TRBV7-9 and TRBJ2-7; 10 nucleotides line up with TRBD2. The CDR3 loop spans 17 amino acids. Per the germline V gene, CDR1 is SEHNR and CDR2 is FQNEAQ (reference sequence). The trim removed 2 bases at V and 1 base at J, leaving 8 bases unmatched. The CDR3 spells CASSLISTSGSSYEQYF. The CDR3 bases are TGTGCCAGCAGCTTAATTTCGACTAGCGGGTCGTCCTACGAGCAGTACTTC.

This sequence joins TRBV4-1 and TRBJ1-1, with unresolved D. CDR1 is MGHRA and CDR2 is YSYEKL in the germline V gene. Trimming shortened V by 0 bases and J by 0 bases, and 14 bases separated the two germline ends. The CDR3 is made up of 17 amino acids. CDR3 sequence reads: CASSQDRSGPMNTEAFF. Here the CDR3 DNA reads TGCGCCAGCAGCCAAGATAGAAGTGGGCCTATGAACACTGAAGCTTTCTTT.

For the CDR3, the DNA is TGTGCCAGTAGTCCCCTCGGGTTGGTAGCGGGAGGTAATGAGCAGTTCTTC. This encodes CASSPLGLVAGGNEQFF. The rearrangement links TRBV19 to TRBJ2-1, with 10 positions matching TRBD2. Germline assignment: CDR1 LNHDA and CDR2 SQIVND (reference sequence). Trimming took 5 bases from V and 7 from J; bases not matched to a gene: 14. The CDR3 runs 17 residues. Based on the CDR3 plus reference TRBV19 and TRBJ2-1, the full variable domain is DGGITQSPKYLFRKEGQNVTLSCEQNLNHDAMYWYRQDPGQGLRLIYYSQIVNDFQKGDIAEGYSVSREKKESFPLTVTSAQKNPTAFYLCASSPLGLVAGGNEQFFGPGTRLTVL.

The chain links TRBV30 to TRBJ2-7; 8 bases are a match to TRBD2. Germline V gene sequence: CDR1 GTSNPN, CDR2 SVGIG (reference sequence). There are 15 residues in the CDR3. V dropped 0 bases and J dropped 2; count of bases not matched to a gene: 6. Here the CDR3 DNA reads TGTGCCTGGAGTGTACAAATCGGGAGGGCCTACGAGCAGTACTTC. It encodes CAWSVQIGRAYEQYF.

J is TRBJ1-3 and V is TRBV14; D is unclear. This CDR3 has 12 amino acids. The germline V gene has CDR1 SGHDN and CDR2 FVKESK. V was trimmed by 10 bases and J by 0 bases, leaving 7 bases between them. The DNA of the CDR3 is TGTGCCACCAGGAGCTCTGGAAACACCATATATTTT. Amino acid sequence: CATRSSGNTIYF.

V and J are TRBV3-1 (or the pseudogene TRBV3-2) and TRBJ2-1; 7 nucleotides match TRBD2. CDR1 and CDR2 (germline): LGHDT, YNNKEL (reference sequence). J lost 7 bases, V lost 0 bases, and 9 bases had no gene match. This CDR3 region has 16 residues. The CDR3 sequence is CASSQDGAGAGNEQFF. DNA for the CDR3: TGTGCCAGCAGCCAAGATGGGGCGGGAGCTGGGAATGAGCAGTTCTTC.

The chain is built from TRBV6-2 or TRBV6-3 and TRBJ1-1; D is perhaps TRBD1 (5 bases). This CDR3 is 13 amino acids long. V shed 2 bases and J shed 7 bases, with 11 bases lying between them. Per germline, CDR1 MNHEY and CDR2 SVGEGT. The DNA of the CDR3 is TGTGCCAGCAGTTACAGTCCAGGGCTTGAAGCTTTCTTT. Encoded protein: CASSYSPGLEAFF.

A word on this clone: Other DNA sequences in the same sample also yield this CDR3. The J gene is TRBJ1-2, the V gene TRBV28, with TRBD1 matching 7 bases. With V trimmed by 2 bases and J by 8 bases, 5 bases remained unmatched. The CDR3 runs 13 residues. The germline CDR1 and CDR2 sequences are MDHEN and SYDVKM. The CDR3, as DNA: TGTGCCAGCAGTTTAGAAGGGGGCCGAGGCTACACCTTC. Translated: CASSLEGGRGYTF.

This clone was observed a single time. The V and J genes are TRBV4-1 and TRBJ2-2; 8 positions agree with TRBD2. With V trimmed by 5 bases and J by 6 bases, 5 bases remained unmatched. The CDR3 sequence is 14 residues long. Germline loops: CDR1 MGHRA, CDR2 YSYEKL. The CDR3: CASSWRGEAGELFF. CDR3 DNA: TGCGCCAGCAGCTGGCGGGGGGAGGCCGGGGAGCTGTTTTTT.

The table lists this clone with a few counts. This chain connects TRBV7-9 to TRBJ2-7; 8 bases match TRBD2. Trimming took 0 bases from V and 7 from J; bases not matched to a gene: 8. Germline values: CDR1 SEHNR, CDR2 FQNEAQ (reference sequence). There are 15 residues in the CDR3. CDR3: CASSLARSGSGEQYF. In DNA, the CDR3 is TGTGCCAGCAGCTTAGCGCGAAGCGGGAGCGGGGAGCAGTACTTC.

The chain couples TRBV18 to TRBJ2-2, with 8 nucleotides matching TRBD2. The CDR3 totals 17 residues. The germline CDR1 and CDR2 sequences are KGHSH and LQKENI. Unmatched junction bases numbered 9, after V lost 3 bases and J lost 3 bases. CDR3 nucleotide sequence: TGTGCCAGCTCACCCCTACCGGGAGGGCTATACACCGGGGAGCTGTTTTTT. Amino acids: CASSPLPGGLYTGELFF.

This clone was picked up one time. Here the CDR3 reads CAWSARLAGGPKGETQYF. The CDR3 DNA reads as TGTGCCTGGAGCGCTCGACTAGCGGGAGGGCCGAAGGGGGAGACCCAGTACTTC. V is TRBV30 and J is TRBJ2-5; 14 bases map to TRBD2. Germline loops: CDR1 GTSNPN, CDR2 SVGIG (reference sequence). The CDR3 spans 18 residues. J gave up 5 bases and V 3 bases, and 14 bases lay outside the gene matches.

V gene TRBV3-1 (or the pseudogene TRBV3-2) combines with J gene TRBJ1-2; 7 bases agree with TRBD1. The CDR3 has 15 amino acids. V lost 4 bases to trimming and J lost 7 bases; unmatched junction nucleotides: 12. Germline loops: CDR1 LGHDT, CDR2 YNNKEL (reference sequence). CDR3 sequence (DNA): TGTGCCAGCAGCCGATCGGACAGGACCCCAAGTGGCTACACCTTC. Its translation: CASSRSDRTPSGYTF.

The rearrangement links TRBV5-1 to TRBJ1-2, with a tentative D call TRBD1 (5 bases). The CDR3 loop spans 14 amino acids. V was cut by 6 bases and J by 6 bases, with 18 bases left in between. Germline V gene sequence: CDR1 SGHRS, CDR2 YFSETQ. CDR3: CASTLNQGIDGYTF. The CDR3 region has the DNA TGCGCCAGCACTCTAAATCAGGGCATCGATGGCTACACCTTC. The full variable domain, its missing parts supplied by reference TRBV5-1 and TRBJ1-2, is KAGVTQTPRYLIKTRGQQVTLSCSPISGHRSVSWYQQTPGQGLQFLFEYFSETQRNKGNFPGRFSGRQFSNSRSEMNVSTLELGDSALYLCASTLNQGIDGYTFGSGTRLTVV.

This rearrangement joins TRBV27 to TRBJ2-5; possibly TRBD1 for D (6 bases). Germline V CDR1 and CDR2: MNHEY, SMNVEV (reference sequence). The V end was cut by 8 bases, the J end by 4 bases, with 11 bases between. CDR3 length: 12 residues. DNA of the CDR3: TGTGCCAGCCAGGGGTGGGGAGAGACCCAGTACTTC. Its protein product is CASQGWGETQYF.

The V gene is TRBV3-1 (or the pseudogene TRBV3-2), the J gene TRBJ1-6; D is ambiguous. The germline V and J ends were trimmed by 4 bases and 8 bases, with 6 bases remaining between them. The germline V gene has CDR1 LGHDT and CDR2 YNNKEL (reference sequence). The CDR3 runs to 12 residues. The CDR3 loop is CASSPGDSPLHF. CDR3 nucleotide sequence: TGTGCCAGCAGCCCCGGTGATTCACCCCTCCACTTT.

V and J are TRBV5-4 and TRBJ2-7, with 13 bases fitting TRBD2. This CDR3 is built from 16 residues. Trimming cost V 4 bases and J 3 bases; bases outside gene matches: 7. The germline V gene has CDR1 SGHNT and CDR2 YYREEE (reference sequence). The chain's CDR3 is CASSRTSGSGGYEQYF. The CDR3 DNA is TGTGCCAGCAGCCGGACTAGCGGGAGTGGGGGCTACGAGCAGTACTTC.

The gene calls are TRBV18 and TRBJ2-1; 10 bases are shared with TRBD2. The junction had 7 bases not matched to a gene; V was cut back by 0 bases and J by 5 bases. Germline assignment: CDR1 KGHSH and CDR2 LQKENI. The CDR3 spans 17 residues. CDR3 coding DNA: TGTGCCAGCTCACCACCGCCGGGACTAGCGAGAAACAATGAGCAGTTCTTC. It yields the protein CASSPPPGLARNNEQFF.

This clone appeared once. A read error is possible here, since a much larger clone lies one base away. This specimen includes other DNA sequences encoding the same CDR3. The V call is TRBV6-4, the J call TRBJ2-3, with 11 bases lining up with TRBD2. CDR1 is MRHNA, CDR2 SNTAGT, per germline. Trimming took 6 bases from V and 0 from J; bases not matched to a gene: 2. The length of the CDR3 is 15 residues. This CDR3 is CASSRTSGSTDTQYF. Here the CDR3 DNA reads TGTGCCAGCAGCAGGACTAGCGGGAGCACAGATACGCAGTATTTT.

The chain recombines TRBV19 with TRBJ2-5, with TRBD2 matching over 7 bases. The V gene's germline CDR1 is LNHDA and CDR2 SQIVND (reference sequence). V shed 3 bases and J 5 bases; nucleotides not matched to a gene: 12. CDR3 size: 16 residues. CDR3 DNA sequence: TGTGCCAGTAGTATGGCCGCGGCGGGAGCGATGGAGACCCAGTACTTC. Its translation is CASSMAAAGAMETQYF.